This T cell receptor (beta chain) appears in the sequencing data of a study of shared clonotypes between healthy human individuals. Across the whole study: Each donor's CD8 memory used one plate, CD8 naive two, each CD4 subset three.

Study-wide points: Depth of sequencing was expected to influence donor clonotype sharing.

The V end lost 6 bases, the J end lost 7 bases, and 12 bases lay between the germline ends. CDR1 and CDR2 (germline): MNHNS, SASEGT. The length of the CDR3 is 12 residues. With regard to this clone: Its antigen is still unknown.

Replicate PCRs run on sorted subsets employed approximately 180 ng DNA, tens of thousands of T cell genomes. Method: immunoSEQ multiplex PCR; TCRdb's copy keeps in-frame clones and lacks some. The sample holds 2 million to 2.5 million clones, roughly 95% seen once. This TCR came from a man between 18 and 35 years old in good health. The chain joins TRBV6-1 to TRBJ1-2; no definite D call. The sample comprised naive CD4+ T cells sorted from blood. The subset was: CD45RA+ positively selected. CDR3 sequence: CASRRRETGYTF. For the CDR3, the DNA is TGTGCCAGCAGACGAAGGGAGACTGGCTACACCTTC.